This entry lists 26 T cell receptor beta chains sequenced from one sample in a study of spatial heterogeneity in lung cancer. Sample time point: sample taken at primary tumor resection. Unsorted tumor, nontumor lung tissue or cryopreserved PBMC supplied the whole RNA. TCRdb reprocessed the 5' RACE reads via MiXCR and lists one record per CDR3 protein. The sample holds approximately 13,000 distinct CDR3 sequences, 5.2% seen once. Sequencing used lung tumor tissue, obtained at surgery. The source of these receptors is a human donor with early-stage non-small cell lung cancer.

This clonotype was seen ten or more times. The library was built for alpha chains, so this beta chain is an off-target read and its size means little. V and J are TRBV7-8 and TRBJ2-7; D might be TRBD2 (6 bases). The CDR3 extends over 14 amino acids. CDR1 SGHVS and CDR2 FQNEAQ come from the germline V gene. With 3 bases removed from V and 2 bases from J, the gap between germline ends came to 11 bases. CDR3 loop: CASSLGLETYEQYF. CDR3 DNA: TGTGCCAGCAGCTTGGGACTGGAGACCTACGAGCAGTACTTC.

This clonotype was seen at least ten times. This beta chain appears as a stray read in a library generated for alpha chains; its size is not informative. The chain has TRBV24-1 and TRBJ2-6; D unclear. CDR3 length: 15 amino acids. In germline, CDR1 is KGHDR, CDR2 SFDVKD. Trimming stripped 2 bases from V and 0 bases from J, with 4 bases between. The CDR3 DNA sequence: TGTGCCACCAGTGATTGGGGCTCTGGGGCCAACGTCCTGACTTTC. Protein product: CATSDWGSGANVLTF.

This clonotype was seen a handful of times. This sequence may be a read error, since a much larger clone differs from it by one base. This beta chain came through as a stray read in a library set up for alpha chains, and its size says little. The rearrangement uses TRBV28 and TRBJ2-6; unclear D gene. Germline V lookup: CDR1 MDHEN, CDR2 SYDVKM. There are 13 residues in the CDR3. The V and J ends lost 3 bases and 2 bases respectively, with 2 bases between them. The CDR3 is CASSLAGANVLTF. The CDR3 coding sequence is TGTGCCAGCAGTTTGGCTGGGGCCAACGTCCTGACTTTC.

This clonotype was seen ten or more times. The size of this beta chain means little, since it is a stray read in a library made for alpha chains. The chain carries TRBV5-1 and TRBJ2-5, with D tentatively TRBD1 or TRBD2 (5 bases each). CDR3 length equals 11 residues. CDR1 and CDR2 (germline): SGHRS, YFSETQ. Trimming took off 4 bases at V and 5 bases at J, with 6 bases between the two ends. The chain's CDR3 is CASSGGETQYF. The CDR3, as DNA: TGCGCCAGCAGCGGGGGTGAGACCCAGTACTTC.

This clonotype has a count of ten or more. Since the library was made to target alpha chains, this beta chain is a stray read and its abundance is not meaningful. The chain uses TRBV6-6 and TRBJ2-5; D is undetermined. The CDR3 runs to 14 residues. Trimming removed 4 bases from V and 1 base from J, with 10 bases in between. The germline gives CDR1 MNHNY, CDR2 SVGAGI (reference sequence). CDR3 DNA: TGTGCCAGCAGTTCCCGGACGAGCCAAGAGACCCAGTACTTC. Its protein is CASSSRTSQETQYF.

This clonotype appeared a few times. As an off-target read in a library built for alpha chains, this beta chain has a frequency of little significance. This chain connects TRBV12-3 or TRBV12-4 to TRBJ2-3, with 8 bases aligning to TRBD2. With V trimmed by 4 bases and J by 0 bases, 3 bases remained unmatched. This CDR3 has 15 residues. Here the CDR3 reads CASSSGGFSTDTQYF. CDR3 nucleotides: TGTGCCAGCAGTTCGGGGGGGTTTAGCACAGATACGCAGTATTTT.

A word on this clonotype: Little can be read into the size of this beta chain, an off-target read in a library designed for alpha chains. This chain's CDR3 is CASTLSGLAGETQYF. The CDR3 region has the DNA TGTGCCAGCACCTTAAGCGGACTAGCGGGGGAGACCCAGTACTTC. The genes are TRBV6-5 and TRBJ2-5; 12 positions agree with TRBD2. Trimming took 7 bases from V and 5 from J; bases not matched to a gene: 8. The CDR3 runs to 15 residues. Germline values: CDR1 MNHEY, CDR2 SVGAGI.

This clonotype was detected many times. Since it is a stray read in a library aimed at alpha chains, this beta chain has a size that is not meaningful. This chain uses TRBV7-2 with TRBJ2-3; D is possibly TRBD2 (5 bases). Germline lookup yields CDR1 SGHTA and CDR2 FQGNSA. The CDR3 covers 14 residues. The V end lost 8 bases, the J end lost 2 bases, and 14 bases lay between the germline ends. The CDR3 here is CASRTFSVTDTQYF. CDR3 coding DNA: TGTGCCAGCCGGACTTTTTCGGTCACAGATACGCAGTATTTT.

This clonotype came up many times. Because the library targeted alpha chains, this beta chain is an off-target read whose size means little. In DNA form, the CDR3 reads TGTGCCAGCAGCCAAGATGGGGGAGGGCTGAGGGAGACCCAGTACTTC. This gives the protein CASSQDGGGLRETQYF. The chain employs TRBV4-2 and TRBJ2-5; 7 nucleotides agree with TRBD2. CDR3 length equals 16 residues. Losses at the gene ends were 0 bases for V and 5 bases for J; bases not matched to a gene: 9. Looked up from germline, CDR1 is LGHNA and CDR2 is YNFKEQ.

In its sample, this clonotype was seen many times. This beta chain was picked up by a library intended for alpha chains and is off target, so its count carries little meaning. The rearrangement uses TRBV10-3 and TRBJ1-2; D uncertain. This CDR3 has 11 amino acids. V dropped 3 bases and J dropped 8 bases, with 7 bases sitting between them. In germline, CDR1 is ENHRY, CDR2 SYGVKD. The CDR3 sequence: CAISDSLGYTF. For the CDR3, the DNA is TGTGCCATCAGTGATTCGCTCGGCTACACCTTC.

This clonotype has at least ten counts. Since the library was made to target alpha chains, this beta chain is a stray read and its abundance is not meaningful. The rearrangement uses TRBV2 and TRBJ2-5; unclear D gene. Germline V gene data show CDR1 as SNHLY and CDR2 as FYNNEI. V was pared by 3 bases and J by 5 bases, with 10 bases between. The CDR3 runs to 13 residues. The CDR3 sequence is CASSETRWETQYF. The CDR3, as DNA: TGTGCCAGCAGTGAGACCCGATGGGAGACCCAGTACTTC.

This clonotype is labeled as medium-sized. The limits of the CDR3 on the DNA are not certain, so only TCRdb's listed CDR3 is given. This beta chain slipped into a library made for alpha chains as a stray read, so its size is not meaningful. The V call is TRBV30, the J call TRBJ1-1. The CDR3 spans 9 residues, counting both ends. Germline CDR1 is GTSNPN and CDR2 is SVGIG (reference sequence). CDR3 protein: CAWAHGTFF.

This clonotype was detected many times. This beta chain is a stray read from a library made for alpha chains; its abundance is not meaningful. The chain employs TRBV4-3 and TRBJ2-3, with a tentative D call TRBD2 (5 bases). From germline, CDR1 is LGHNA and CDR2 YSLEER. This CDR3 comprises 14 residues. Trimming removed 4 bases from V and 4 bases from J, with 12 bases in between. CDR3 bases: TGCGCCAGCAGCCCGGGGTTATTAGCAGATACGCAGTATTTT. This translates into CASSPGLLADTQYF.

This clonotype was detected many times. This beta chain appears as a stray read in a library generated for alpha chains; its size is not informative. The V and J genes are TRBV7-9 and TRBJ1-2; 7 positions agree with TRBD1. The CDR3 has 16 residues. V was pared by 0 bases and J by 1 base, with 5 bases of the junction left unmatched. CDR1 is SEHNR and CDR2 is FQNEAQ in the germline V gene (reference sequence). This CDR3 is CASSLARGQVNYGYTF. DNA of the CDR3: TGTGCCAGCAGCTTAGCCCGTGGACAGGTTAACTATGGCTACACCTTC.

This clonotype has ten or more counts. This beta chain lies outside the target of a library built for alpha chains; its clone size means little. The chain carries TRBV20-1 and TRBJ2-3; 11 bases line up with TRBD2. This CDR3 has 14 residues. The ends lost 5 bases at V and 3 bases at J; junction bases unmatched: 4. Germline V CDR1 and CDR2: DFQATT, SNEGSKA (reference sequence). The CDR3 DNA reads TGCAGTGCTGAGATAGCGGGGGGGACAGATACGCAGTATTTT. This translates into CSAEIAGGTDTQYF.

In its sample, this clonotype was seen many times. Because this beta chain is a stray read in a library intended to capture alpha chains, its abundance should not be given much weight. The chain combines TRBV15 with TRBJ2-4; 7 bases fit TRBD1. Germline V gives CDR1 LNHNV, CDR2 YYDKDF (reference sequence). The J segment lost 1 base and the V segment lost 0 bases, leaving 12 bases of the junction unmatched. The CDR3 consists of 19 residues. CDR3 residues: CATSRDSSEGARAKNIQYF. For the CDR3, the DNA is TGTGCCACCAGCAGAGATTCATCCGAGGGGGCTAGGGCCAAAAACATTCAGTACTTC.

By proportion, this clonotype is medium-sized (0.01 to 0.1%). A library prepared for alpha chains yielded this beta chain as an off-target read; its size is of little meaning. This chain links TRBV12-3 or TRBV12-4 with TRBJ1-1; maybe TRBD1 (5 bases). CDR3 length: 14 amino acids. Trimming shortened V by 7 bases and J by 2 bases, and 14 bases separated the two germline ends. The CDR3 bases are TGTGCCAGCACCAACGGACATTCAAACACTGAAGCTTTCTTT. Amino acid sequence: CASTNGHSNTEAFF.

This clonotype was counted many times. For a library built for alpha chains, this beta chain is a stray read; little rests on its size. This chain links TRBV20-1 with TRBJ1-1; D is ambiguous. The germline V gene has CDR1 DFQATT and CDR2 SNEGSKA (reference sequence). The CDR3 sequence is 12 residues long. Trimming shortened V by 3 bases and J by 3 bases, and 8 bases separated the two germline ends. CDR3: CSASHRYTEAFF. DNA of the CDR3: TGCAGTGCTAGCCACCGTTACACTGAAGCTTTCTTT.

This clonotype was detected many times. This beta chain slipped into a library made for alpha chains as a stray read, so its size is not meaningful. CDR3 residues: CASSVEVSGSTDTQYF. The CDR3 nucleotides read TGTGCCAGCAGCGTAGAGGTTAGCGGAAGCACAGATACGCAGTATTTT. The chain carries TRBV9 and TRBJ2-3, with D possibly being TRBD2 (6 bases). V was trimmed by 0 bases and J by 0 bases, leaving 11 bases between them. The CDR3 has 16 amino acids. Germline values: CDR1 SGDLS, CDR2 YYNGEE. Complete variable domain (other parts from reference TRBV9 and TRBJ2-3): DSGVTQTPKHLITATGQRVTLRCSPRSGDLSVYWYQQSLDQGLQFLIQYYNGEERAKGNILERFSAQQFPDLHSELNLSSLELGDSALYFCASSVEVSGSTDTQYFGPGTRLTVL.

This clonotype was counted at least ten times. The size of this beta chain means little, since it is a stray read in a library made for alpha chains. J is TRBJ2-7 and V is TRBV20-1, with D possibly being TRBD1 (6 bases). The CDR3 has 14 amino acids. Trimming removed 2 bases from V and 2 bases from J, with 13 bases in between. Looked up from germline, CDR1 is DFQATT and CDR2 is SNEGSKA (reference sequence). This chain's CDR3 is CSARPGQETYEQYF. CDR3 nucleotides: TGCAGTGCTAGACCGGGACAAGAAACCTACGAGCAGTACTTC.

At least ten counts were recorded for this clonotype. This beta chain is off target for a library built for alpha chains, so its abundance means little. This chain uses TRBV12-3 or TRBV12-4 with TRBJ2-5; possible D gene TRBD1, 6 bases. V was cut by 4 bases and J by 4 bases, with 7 bases left in between. The CDR3 contains 12 residues. The CDR3 nucleotides read TGTGCCAGCAGTTGGGGGCGAGAGACCCAGTACTTC. Translating gives CASSWGRETQYF.

This clonotype was recorded at least ten times. The size of this beta chain means little, since it is a stray read in a library made for alpha chains. This chain connects TRBV7-2 to TRBJ1-1; D is unclear. The V gene lost 3 bases and the J gene lost 11 bases, with 13 bases spanning the gap. Germline lookup yields CDR1 SGHTA and CDR2 FQGNSA. The CDR3 extends over 12 amino acids. The CDR3 is CASSFSLGNAFF. CDR3 DNA sequence: TGTGCCAGCAGCTTCAGCCTGGGGAACGCTTTCTTT.

Concerning this clonotype itself: For a library built for alpha chains, this beta chain is a stray read; little rests on its size. The rearrangement links TRBV9 to TRBJ2-5; D might be TRBD1 or TRBD2, each matching 6 bases. This CDR3 has 14 residues. The V gene lost 0 bases and the J gene lost 4 bases, with 10 bases spanning the gap. Looked up from germline, CDR1 is SGDLS and CDR2 is YYNGEE. In nucleotides, the CDR3 is TGTGCCAGCAGCGTAGGCGGAGGGGGAGAGACCCAGTACTTC. This gives the protein CASSVGGGGETQYF.

In this sample, this clonotype turned up many times. With the library built for alpha chains, this beta chain is off target and its frequency is not meaningful. The chain joins TRBV9 to TRBJ2-1; perhaps TRBD1 as D (5 bases). Germline values: CDR1 SGDLS, CDR2 YYNGEE. This CDR3 is 16 amino acids long. Trimming pared 0 bases from V and 7 bases from J, leaving 17 bases between. The CDR3 spells CASSVVGLGHQNEQFF. Here the CDR3 DNA reads TGTGCCAGCAGCGTAGTGGGCCTCGGACACCAAAATGAGCAGTTCTTC.

This clonotype was detected many times. This beta chain slipped into a library made for alpha chains as a stray read, so its size is not meaningful. CDR3 loop: CASSQDSGSYEQYF. CDR3 nucleotides: TGCGCCAGCAGCCAAGATTCGGGCTCCTACGAGCAGTACTTC. The chain links TRBV4-3 to TRBJ2-7; D gene ambiguous. Germline V CDR1 and CDR2: LGHNA, YSLEER. The CDR3 covers 14 residues. With 0 bases removed from V and 0 bases from J, the gap between germline ends came to 6 bases.

At least ten counts were recorded for this clonotype. This beta chain slipped into a library made for alpha chains as a stray read, so its size is not meaningful. The chain joins TRBV5-6 to TRBJ2-3, with D possibly matching TRBD1 (5 bases). Deletions cut 1 base from V and 2 bases from J, with 8 bases between. The CDR3 is 14 amino acids. Germline assignment: CDR1 SGHDT and CDR2 YYEEEE. The CDR3 region is CASSLNRHTDTQYF. The CDR3, as DNA: TGTGCCAGCAGCTTGAACAGGCACACAGATACGCAGTATTTT. Variable domain in full (rest from reference TRBV5-6 and TRBJ2-3): DAGVTQSPTHLIKTRGQQVTLRCSPKSGHDTVSWYQQALGQGPQFIFQYYEEEERQRGNFPDRFSGHQFPNYSSELNVNALLLGDSALYLCASSLNRHTDTQYFGPGTRLTVL.